This paragraph covers one T cell receptor beta chain sequence. In its sample, this clonotype was seen many times. Its antigen is still unknown. Nothing much larger sits one base from this clone, and base qualities are not available. This specimen comes from a study of T cells in Graves' hyperthyroidism and ophthalmopathy (dated by TCRdb to about 2019). Turning to the overall study: Peripheral blood samples were taken at initial diagnosis, before any treatment was given. A discovery cohort of around 98 patients, 43 with Graves' ophthalmopathy and fewer than 65 with stable Graves' hyperthyroidism, was used to find distinguishing TCR V-J signatures. Prospective prediction of ophthalmopathy was tested in an independent validation cohort consisting of 18 to 20 hyperthyroidism patients and 17 patients who later progressed to ophthalmopathy. The 85 to 100 discovery patients were randomly split 7:3 into training and test sets. The study also compared thyroid tissue and blood T-cell repertoires from roughly six Graves' hyperthyroidism patients. After blood sampling, hyperthyroidism patients were treated with methimazole at a starting dose of 30 mg daily, and ophthalmopathy patients were treated with high-dose intravenous methylprednisolone. According to the paper, TCR Vbeta CDR3 sequencing was carried out on approximately 140 peripheral blood samples, which came from fewer than 50 ophthalmopathy, fewer than 80 hyperthyroidism and some 17 progressor patients. Results and caveats for the whole study, not just this receptor: During validation, the model predicted progression to ophthalmopathy a median of around 7 months ahead of onset, with just under 71% sensitivity and 72% to 80% specificity. No statistical method was used to fix the sample size in advance, and group allocation was not hidden from the investigators. Ophthalmopathy was separated from stable hyperthyroidism by a 13 V-J signature model, with over 85% sensitivity and roughly 84% specificity obtained in cross-validation and 80%/75% obtained in testing. Blood samples also contained most of the expanded thyroid clonotypes (frequency above 0.001), which suggests that blood repertoires may reflect thyroid immune responses.

The TCR beta CDR3 regions were amplified from the RNA transcripts. The TCR CDR3 was subjected to a first round of RT-PCR using the HTBI primer set and the Qiagen OneStep RT-PCR kit. Libraries were constructed in a second round of multiplex PCR, after which size selection and purification were carried out. The libraries were sequenced on an Illumina HiSeq2000 using paired-end 100 bp reads. Processing in the source paper ran as follows. SOAPnuke was used to process the raw data, removing reads that contained adapters or uncalled bases, had a mean Phred below 15, or lacked an exact match to the constant primer or identifier. COPE v1.2.5 was used to merge high-quality paired reads, and clonotypes were defined as unique nucleotide sequences. MiTCR v1.1 was used to align clonotypes to the IMGT TRBV, TRBD and TRBJ reference segments. The analysis included only V-J combinations with a frequency above 0.0001, which together covered 98% to 99.2% of the repertoires. A TCS score was defined as the ratio between F50 (clonal expansion) and ExV (chaos), using BLOSUM62-based TCRdist between CDR3 peptides within each V-J. Welch's t-statistics and random forest reduced around 550 V-J features to 10 to 15, which were used in a naive Bayes classifier (R e1071). TCRdb handled the public reads itself, with Q25 trimming in fastp and clone calling in MiXCR, and kept productive beta chains. Entries are consolidated by CDR3 protein sequence, retaining the most common genes and DNA. Here the V and J calls rest on TCRdb's processing, not on the authors' analysis. This sample comprises 660,000 or so distinct CDR3 sequences, about a fifth of them detected only once. The ten largest clonotypes hold over 30% of the sample.

Moderately to severely active disease, a Clinical Activity Score of at least 3, a NOSPECS grade of at least 4, and a duration under 3 months were present in ophthalmopathy patients. Exclusion was applied to patients with uncontrolled infections, other autoimmune diseases, pregnancy or lactation. Diagnoses were based on clinical symptoms, serum thyroxine and TRAb, thyroid ultrasound and orbital computed tomography. Ficoll-Paque density gradient centrifugation was used to isolate PBMCs from around 10 ml of fresh peripheral blood. Total RNA was extracted with Trizol reagent, and quality was checked on an Agilent 2100 Bioanalyzer. This receptor was obtained from a man aged 25-40 years with Graves' ophthalmopathy. The source material was blood.

CDR3 sequence: CAWSMQTYEQYF. In nucleotide form, the sequence is TGTGCCTGGAGTATGCAGACCTACGAGCAGTACTTC. The sequence joins TRBV30 to TRBJ2-7, with the D gene uncertain. The germline V gene (reference sequence) gives CDR1 as GTSNPN and CDR2 as SVGIG. The germline ends are 7 bases apart after V is trimmed by 2 bases and J by 2 bases. The CDR3 goes from the cysteine to the phenylalanine over 12 residues. The only DNA kept is the CDR3, 36 bases in frame from the first base.